The rows below give T cell receptor beta chains drawn from one sample of a study of T-cell memory formation after mild COVID-19. TCRdb reanalysed the 5' RACE reads using MiXCR and keeps one entry per CDR3 protein. The table records around 340,000 distinct CDR3 sequences, 15% to 20% of them present only once. The sequencing input was PBMCs or a T cell subset sorted from them (not recorded which). The receptors come from a man younger than 30 who had mild COVID-19 (a few samples of this study predate the infection). Cell type and time point are not known. Each CDR3 is given with its conserved first and last residue. The order of the fields is clone size, D gene, V gene, J gene, CDR3 DNA, CDR3 protein. D genes are given only for firm matches. Clone sizes are given selectively: once, few, many, or a class where the clone is expanded.

clone_size: -; d_call: TRBD1; v_call: TRBV2; j_call: TRBJ1-6; cdr3_nt: TGTGCCAGCAGATTAGACAGGGGGGGATCACCCCTCCACTTT; cdr3_aa: CASRLDRGGSPLHF
clone_size: few; d_call: TRBD1; v_call: TRBV20-1; j_call: TRBJ2-3; cdr3_nt: TGCAGTGCTAGAGGCCCGACAGGGGTTAAGCCAGATACGCAGTATTTT; cdr3_aa: CSARGPTGVKPDTQYF
clone_size: few; d_call: TRBD1; v_call: TRBV9; j_call: TRBJ1-4; cdr3_nt: TGTGCCAGCAGCGCCCGGGACAGCGGTAGTGGAAAACTGTTTTTT; cdr3_aa: CASSARDSGSGKLFF
clone_size: many; d_call: -; v_call: TRBV20-1; j_call: TRBJ2-1; cdr3_nt: TGCAGTGCCCGCCGGCCCTCGGGAAATGAGCAGTTCTTC; cdr3_aa: CSARRPSGNEQFF
clone_size: -; d_call: -; v_call: TRBV4-2; j_call: TRBJ1-2; cdr3_nt: TGTGCCAGCAGCCAAGCGGGGGATAACTATGGCTACACCTTC; cdr3_aa: CASSQAGDNYGYTF
clone_size: -; d_call: -; v_call: TRBV12-3/TRBV12-4; j_call: TRBJ2-1; cdr3_nt: TGTGCCAGCAGTCCTAGACTAGACTCCTACAATGAGCAGTTCTTC; cdr3_aa: CASSPRLDSYNEQFF
clone_size: -; d_call: -; v_call: TRBV29-1; j_call: TRBJ1-3; cdr3_nt: TGCAGCGTTGTGCCCGGGTCTGGAAACACCATATATTTT; cdr3_aa: CSVVPGSGNTIYF
clone_size: -; d_call: -; v_call: TRBV6-5; j_call: TRBJ2-1; cdr3_nt: TGTGCCAGCAGTTACCCGAGGGGGGGTGCGGGGGAATACAATGAGCAGTTCTTC; cdr3_aa: CASSYPRGGAGEYNEQFF
clone_size: -; d_call: -; v_call: TRBV5-4; j_call: TRBJ2-3; cdr3_nt: TGTGCCAGCAGCTTCCTAATTACAGGCGGCGGAGATACGCAGTATTTT; cdr3_aa: CASSFLITGGGDTQYF
clone_size: few; d_call: TRBD1; v_call: TRBV6-5; j_call: TRBJ1-2; cdr3_nt: TGTGCCAGCAGTTATCAGACAGGGTTTGGCTACACCTTC; cdr3_aa: CASSYQTGFGYTF
clone_size: -; d_call: -; v_call: TRBV6-2/TRBV6-3; j_call: TRBJ2-1; cdr3_nt: TGTGCCAGCAGACGGGGGACAGTATCCTACAATGAGCAGTTCTTC; cdr3_aa: CASRRGTVSYNEQFF
clone_size: few; d_call: -; v_call: TRBV6-5; j_call: TRBJ1-2; cdr3_nt: TGTGCCAGCAGTTACTCGACTCGGGGGGCCCATGGCTACACCTTC; cdr3_aa: CASSYSTRGAHGYTF
clone_size: few; d_call: TRBD1; v_call: TRBV10-3; j_call: TRBJ2-5; cdr3_nt: TGTGCCATCAGTGCGGGGACAGCGCAAGAGACCCAGTACTTC; cdr3_aa: CAISAGTAQETQYF
clone_size: few; d_call: -; v_call: TRBV10-2; j_call: TRBJ2-1; cdr3_nt: TGCGCCAGCAGTGTTGGGCGGGGGCCCTACAATGAGCAGTTCTTC; cdr3_aa: CASSVGRGPYNEQFF
clone_size: few; d_call: -; v_call: TRBV20-1; j_call: TRBJ1-5; cdr3_nt: TGCAGTGCCCTTGGCGGGGCCGGTCAGCCCCAGCATTTT; cdr3_aa: CSALGGAGQPQHF